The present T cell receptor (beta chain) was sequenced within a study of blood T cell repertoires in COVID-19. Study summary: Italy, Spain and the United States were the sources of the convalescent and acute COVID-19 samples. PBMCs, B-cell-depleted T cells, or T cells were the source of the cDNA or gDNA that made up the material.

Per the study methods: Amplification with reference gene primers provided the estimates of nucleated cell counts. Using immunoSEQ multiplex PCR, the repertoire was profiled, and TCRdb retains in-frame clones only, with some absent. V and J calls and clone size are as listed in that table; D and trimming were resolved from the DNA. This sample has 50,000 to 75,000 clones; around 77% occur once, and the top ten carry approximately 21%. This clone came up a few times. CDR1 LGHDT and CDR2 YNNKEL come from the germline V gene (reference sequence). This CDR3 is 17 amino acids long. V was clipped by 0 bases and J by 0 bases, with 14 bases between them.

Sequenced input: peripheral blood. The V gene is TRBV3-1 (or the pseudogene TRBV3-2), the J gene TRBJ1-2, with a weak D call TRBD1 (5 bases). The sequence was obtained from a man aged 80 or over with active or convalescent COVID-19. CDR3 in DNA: TGTGCCAGCAGCCAAGATAGGACACCCGGAGCTAACTATGGCTACACCTTC. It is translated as CASSQDRTPGANYGYTF.